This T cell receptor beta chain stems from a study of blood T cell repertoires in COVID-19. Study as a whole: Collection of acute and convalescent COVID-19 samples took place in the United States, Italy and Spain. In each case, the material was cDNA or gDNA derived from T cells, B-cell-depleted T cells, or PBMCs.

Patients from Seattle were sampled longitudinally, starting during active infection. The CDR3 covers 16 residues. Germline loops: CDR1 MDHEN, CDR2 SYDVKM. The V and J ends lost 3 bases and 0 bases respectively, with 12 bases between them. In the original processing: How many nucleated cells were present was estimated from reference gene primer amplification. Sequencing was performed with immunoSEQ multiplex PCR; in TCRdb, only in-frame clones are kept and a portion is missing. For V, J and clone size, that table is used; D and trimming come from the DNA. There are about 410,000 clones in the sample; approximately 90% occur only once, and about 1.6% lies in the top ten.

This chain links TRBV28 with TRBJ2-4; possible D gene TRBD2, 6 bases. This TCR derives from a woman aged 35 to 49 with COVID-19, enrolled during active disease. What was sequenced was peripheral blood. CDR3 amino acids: CASSFGGSIAKNIQYF. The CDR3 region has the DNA TGTGCCAGCAGTTTTGGGGGGTCTATAGCCAAAAACATTCAGTACTTC.